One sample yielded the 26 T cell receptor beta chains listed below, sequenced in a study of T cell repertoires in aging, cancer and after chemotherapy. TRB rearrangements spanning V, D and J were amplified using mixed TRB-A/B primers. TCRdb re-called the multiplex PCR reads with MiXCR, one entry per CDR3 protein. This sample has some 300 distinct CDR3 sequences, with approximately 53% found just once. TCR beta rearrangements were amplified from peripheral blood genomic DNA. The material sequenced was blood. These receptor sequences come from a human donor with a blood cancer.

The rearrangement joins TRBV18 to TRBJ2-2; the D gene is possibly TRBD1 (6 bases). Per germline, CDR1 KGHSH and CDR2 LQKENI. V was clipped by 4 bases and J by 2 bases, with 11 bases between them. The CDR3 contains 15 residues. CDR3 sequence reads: CASSLQDSNTGELFF. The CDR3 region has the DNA TGTGCCAGCTCACTTCAGGACAGTAACACCGGGGAGCTGTTTTTT. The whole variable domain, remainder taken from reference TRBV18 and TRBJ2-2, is NAGVMQNPRHLVRRRGQEARLRCSPMKGHSHVYWYRQLPEEGLKFMVYLQKENIIDESGMPKERFSAEFPKEGPSILRIQQVVRGDSAAYFCASSLQDSNTGELFFGEGSRLTVL.

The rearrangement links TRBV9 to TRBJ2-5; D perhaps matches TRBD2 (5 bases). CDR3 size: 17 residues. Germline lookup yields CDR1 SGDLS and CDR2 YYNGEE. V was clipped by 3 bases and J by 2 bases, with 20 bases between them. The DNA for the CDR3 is TGTGCCAGCAGCGCCAGGAGAGGCGGGCCTTTACAAGAGACCCAGTACTTC. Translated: CASSARRGGPLQETQYF. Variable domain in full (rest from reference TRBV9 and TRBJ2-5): DSGVTQTPKHLITATGQRVTLRCSPRSGDLSVYWYQQSLDQGLQFLIQYYNGEERAKGNILERFSAQQFPDLHSELNLSSLELGDSALYFCASSARRGGPLQETQYFGPGTRLLVL.

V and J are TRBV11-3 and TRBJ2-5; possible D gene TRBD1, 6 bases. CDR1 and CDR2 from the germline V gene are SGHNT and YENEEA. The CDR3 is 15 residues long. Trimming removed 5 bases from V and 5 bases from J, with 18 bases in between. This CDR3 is CASSRPGRGAETQYF. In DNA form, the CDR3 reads TGTGCCAGCAGCCGGCCGGGCAGGGGCGCCGAGACCCAGTACTTC.

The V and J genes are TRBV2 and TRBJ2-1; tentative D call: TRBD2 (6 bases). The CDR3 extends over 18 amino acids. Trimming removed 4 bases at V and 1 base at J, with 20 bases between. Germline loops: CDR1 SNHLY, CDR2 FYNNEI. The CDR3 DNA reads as TGTGCCAGCAGTGTCGGTCCCGGGGCTAGCGAATCCTACAATGAGCAGTTCTTC. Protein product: CASSVGPGASESYNEQFF.

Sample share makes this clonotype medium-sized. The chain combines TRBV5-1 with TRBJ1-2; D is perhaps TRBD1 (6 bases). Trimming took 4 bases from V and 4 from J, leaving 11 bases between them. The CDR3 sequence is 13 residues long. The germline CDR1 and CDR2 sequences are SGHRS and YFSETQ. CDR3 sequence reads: CASSVDSSYGYTF. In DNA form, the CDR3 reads TGCGCCAGCAGCGTGGACAGTTCCTATGGCTACACCTTC.

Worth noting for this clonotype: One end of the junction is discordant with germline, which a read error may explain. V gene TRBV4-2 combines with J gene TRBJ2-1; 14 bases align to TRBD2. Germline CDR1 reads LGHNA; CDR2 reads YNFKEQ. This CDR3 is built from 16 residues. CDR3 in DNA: TGTGCCAGCAGCCAAGGACTAGCGGGGGGGTACAATCAGCAGTTCTTC. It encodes CASSQGLAGGYNQQFF.

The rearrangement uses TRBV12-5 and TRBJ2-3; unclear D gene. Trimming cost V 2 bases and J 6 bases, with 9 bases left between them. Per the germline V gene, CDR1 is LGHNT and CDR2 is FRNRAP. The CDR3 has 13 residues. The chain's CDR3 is CASGLTYLDTQYF. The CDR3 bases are TGTGCTAGTGGTTTGACATACTTGGATACGCAGTATTTT.

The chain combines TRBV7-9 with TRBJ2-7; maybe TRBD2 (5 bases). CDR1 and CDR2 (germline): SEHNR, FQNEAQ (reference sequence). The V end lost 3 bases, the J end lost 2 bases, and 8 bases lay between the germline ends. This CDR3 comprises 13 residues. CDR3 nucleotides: TGTGCCAGCAGCTTCCGGGGTGCCTACGAGCAGTACTTC. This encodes CASSFRGAYEQYF.

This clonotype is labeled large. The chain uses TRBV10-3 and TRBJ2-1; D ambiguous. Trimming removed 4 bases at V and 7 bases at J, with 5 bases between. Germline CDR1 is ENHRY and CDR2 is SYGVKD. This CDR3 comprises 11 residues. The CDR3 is CAISVGNEQFF. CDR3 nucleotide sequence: TGTGCCATCAGTGTAGGTAATGAGCAGTTCTTC.

The CDR3 nucleotides are TGTGCCAGCTCAACGGATCTGGCAGAGGAGCAGTACTTC. This codes for CASSTDLAEEQYF. V usage is TRBV18 and J usage is TRBJ2-7; D gene uncertain. Germline V gene lookup returns CDR1 KGHSH and CDR2 LQKENI. There are 13 residues in the CDR3. V lost 5 bases to trimming and J lost 7 bases, with 15 bases between them.

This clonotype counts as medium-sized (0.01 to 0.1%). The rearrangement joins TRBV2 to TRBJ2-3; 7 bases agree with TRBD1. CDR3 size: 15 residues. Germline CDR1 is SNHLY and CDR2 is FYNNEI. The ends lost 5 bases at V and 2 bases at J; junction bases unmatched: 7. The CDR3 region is CASSQDRSDTDTQYF. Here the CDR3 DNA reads TGTGCCAGCAGTCAGGACAGGTCAGACACAGATACGCAGTATTTT.

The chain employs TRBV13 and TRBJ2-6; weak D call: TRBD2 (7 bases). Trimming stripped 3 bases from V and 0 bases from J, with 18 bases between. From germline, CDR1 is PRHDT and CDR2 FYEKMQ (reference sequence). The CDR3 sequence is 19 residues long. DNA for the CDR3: TGTGCCAGCAGCTTGTCCAGTCGGGGGGCGAACTCTGGGGCCAACGTCCTGACTTTC. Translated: CASSLSSRGANSGANVLTF.

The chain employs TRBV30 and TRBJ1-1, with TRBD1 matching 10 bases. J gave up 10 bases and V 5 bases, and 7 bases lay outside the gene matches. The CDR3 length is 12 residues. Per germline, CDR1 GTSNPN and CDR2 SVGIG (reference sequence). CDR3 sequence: CAWEPGQGRAFF. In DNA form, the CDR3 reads TGTGCCTGGGAACCGGGACAGGGGAGAGCTTTCTTT.

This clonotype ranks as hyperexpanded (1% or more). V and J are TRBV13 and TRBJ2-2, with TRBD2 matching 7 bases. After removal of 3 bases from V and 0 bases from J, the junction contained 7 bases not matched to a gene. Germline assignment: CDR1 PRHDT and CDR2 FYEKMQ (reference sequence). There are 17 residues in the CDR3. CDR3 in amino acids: CASSLSSRGANTGELFF. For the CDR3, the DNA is TGTGCCAGCAGCTTGTCCAGTCGGGGGGCGAACACCGGGGAGCTGTTTTTT.

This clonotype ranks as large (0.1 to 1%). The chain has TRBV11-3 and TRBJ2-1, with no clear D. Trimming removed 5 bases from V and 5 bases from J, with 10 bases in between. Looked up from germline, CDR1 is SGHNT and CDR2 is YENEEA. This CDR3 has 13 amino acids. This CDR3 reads CASSMDGNNEQFF. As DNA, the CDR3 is TGTGCCAGCAGCATGGACGGAAACAATGAGCAGTTCTTC.

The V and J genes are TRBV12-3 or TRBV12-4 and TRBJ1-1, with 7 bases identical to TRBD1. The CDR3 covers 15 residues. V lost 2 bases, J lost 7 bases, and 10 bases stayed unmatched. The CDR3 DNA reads TGTGCCAGCAGTTTATTTCGGGACAGCGCTTTTGAAGCTTTCTTT. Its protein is CASSLFRDSAFEAFF.

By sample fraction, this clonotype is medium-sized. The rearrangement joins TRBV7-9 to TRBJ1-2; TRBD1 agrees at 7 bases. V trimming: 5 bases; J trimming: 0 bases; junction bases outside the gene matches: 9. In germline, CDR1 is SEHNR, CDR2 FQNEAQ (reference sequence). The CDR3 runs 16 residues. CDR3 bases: TGTGCCAGCAGCCCACAGGGGCTTTCCTCTAACTATGGCTACACCTTC. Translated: CASSPQGLSSNYGYTF.

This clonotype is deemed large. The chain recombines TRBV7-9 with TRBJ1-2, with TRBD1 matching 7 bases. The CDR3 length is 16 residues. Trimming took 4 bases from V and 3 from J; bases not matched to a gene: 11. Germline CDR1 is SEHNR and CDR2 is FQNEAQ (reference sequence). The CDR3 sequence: CASSSRNLGGDYGYTF. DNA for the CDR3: TGTGCCAGCAGCTCACGCAATTTAGGGGGCGACTATGGCTACACCTTC.

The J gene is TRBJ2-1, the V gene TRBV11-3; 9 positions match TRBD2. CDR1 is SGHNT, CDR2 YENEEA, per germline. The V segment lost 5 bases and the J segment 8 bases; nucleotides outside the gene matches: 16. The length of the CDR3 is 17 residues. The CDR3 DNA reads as TGTGCCAGCAGCCATACCCTCGACCAGCGGGGGGCCTATGAGCAGTTCTTC. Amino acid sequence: CASSHTLDQRGAYEQFF.

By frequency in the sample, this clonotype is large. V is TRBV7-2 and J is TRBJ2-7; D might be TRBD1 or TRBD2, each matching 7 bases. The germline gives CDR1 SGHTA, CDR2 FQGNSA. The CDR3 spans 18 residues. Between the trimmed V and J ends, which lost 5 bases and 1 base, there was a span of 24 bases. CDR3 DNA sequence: TGTGCCAGCAGCCCGCGTGGTGGGGGGGCAGGGGGGTCCTACGAGCAGTACTTC. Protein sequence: CASSPRGGGAGGSYEQYF.

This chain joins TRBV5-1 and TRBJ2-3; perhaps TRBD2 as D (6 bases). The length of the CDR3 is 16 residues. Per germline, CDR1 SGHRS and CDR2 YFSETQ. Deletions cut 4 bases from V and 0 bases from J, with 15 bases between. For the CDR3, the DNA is TGCGCCAGCAGCGTGGCCGTCGGGACTAGCACAGATACGCAGTATTTT. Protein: CASSVAVGTSTDTQYF.

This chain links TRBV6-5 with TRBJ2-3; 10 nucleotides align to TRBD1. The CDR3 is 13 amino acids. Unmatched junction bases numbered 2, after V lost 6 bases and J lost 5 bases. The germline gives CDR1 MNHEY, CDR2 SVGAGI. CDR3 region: CASRDRGGDTQYF. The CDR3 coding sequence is TGTGCCAGCAGGGACAGGGGGGGAGATACGCAGTATTTT.

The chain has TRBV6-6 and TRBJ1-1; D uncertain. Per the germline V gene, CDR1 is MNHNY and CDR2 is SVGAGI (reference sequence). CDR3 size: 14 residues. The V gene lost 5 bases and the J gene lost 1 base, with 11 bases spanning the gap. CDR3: CASSISGGNTEAFF. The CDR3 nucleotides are TGTGCCAGCAGTATTAGCGGTGGGAACACTGAAGCTTTCTTT.

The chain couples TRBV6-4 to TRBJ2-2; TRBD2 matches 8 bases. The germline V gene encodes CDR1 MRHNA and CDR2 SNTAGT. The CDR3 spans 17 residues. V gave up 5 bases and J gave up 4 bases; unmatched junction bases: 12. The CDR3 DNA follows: TGTGCCAGCAGTAAGTTTGCGGGGGGTCCGAGCACCGGGGAGCTGTTTTTT. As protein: CASSKFAGGPSTGELFF.

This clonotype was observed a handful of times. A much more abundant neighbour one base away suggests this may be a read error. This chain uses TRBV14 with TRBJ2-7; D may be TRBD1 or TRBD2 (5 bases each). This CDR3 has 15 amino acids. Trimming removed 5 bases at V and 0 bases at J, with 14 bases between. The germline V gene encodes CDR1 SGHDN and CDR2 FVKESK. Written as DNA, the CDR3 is TGTGCCAGCAGCAGCCCTGGGGGTAACTCCTACGAGCAGTACTTC. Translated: CASSSPGGNSYEQYF.

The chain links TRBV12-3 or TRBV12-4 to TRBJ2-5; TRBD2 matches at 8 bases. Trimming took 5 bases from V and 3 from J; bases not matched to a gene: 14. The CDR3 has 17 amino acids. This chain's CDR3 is CASSEEVGRGAKETQYF. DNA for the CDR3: TGTGCCAGCAGTGAAGAAGTAGGGCGGGGGGCCAAAGAGACCCAGTACTTC.